The subject of this entry is one T cell receptor beta chain. The data derive from a study of control samples from healthy donors and cancer patients. Profiled with immunoSEQ multiplex PCR; TCRdb holds only in-frame clones, not every one. Among around 150,000 clones, under 90% were seen once, and the ten largest hold around 4.9%. Germline CDR1 is SQVTM and CDR2 is ANQGSEA. The junction had 5 bases not matched to a gene; V was cut back by 3 bases and J by 4 bases. The CDR3 contains 13 residues. The receptor comes from a man aged 25 to 45 in good health. V usage is TRBV29-1 and J usage is TRBJ2-5, with 7 bases fitting TRBD2. Sample: blood. This CDR3 is CSVDAGATETQYF. The CDR3 DNA reads TGCAGCGTTGATGCGGGAGCAACAGAGACCCAGTACTTC.